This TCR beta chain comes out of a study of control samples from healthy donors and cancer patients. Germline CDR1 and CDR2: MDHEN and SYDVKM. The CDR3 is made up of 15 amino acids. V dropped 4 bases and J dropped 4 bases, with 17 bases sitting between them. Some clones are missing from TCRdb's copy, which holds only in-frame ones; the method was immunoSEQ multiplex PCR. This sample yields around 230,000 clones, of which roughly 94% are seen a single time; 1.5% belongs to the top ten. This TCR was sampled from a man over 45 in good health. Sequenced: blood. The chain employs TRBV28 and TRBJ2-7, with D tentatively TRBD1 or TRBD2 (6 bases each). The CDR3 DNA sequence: TGTGCCAGCAGTTCAGGGGCGGGACACGAATACGAGCAGTACTTC. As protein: CASSSGAGHEYEQYF. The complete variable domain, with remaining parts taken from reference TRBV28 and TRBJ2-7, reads DVKVTQSSRYLVKRTGEKVFLECVQDMDHENMFWYRQDPGLGLRLIYFSYDVKMKEKGDIPEGYSVSREKKERFSLILESASTNQTSMYLCASSSGAGHEYEQYFGPGTRLTVT.